The 5 T cell receptor beta chains given below trace back to one sample, sequenced in a study of blood T cell repertoires in COVID-19. The repertoire was sequenced with immunoSEQ multiplex PCR; TCRdb's copy has only in-frame clones and lacks some. This table has tens of thousands of clones, roughly 85% appearing once. Sequencing used peripheral blood. The receptors were gathered from a human donor in a cohort sampled during active COVID-19.

The chain is built from TRBV20-1 and TRBJ1-6, with D perhaps matching TRBD1 (6 bases). Germline CDR1 reads DFQATT; CDR2 reads SNEGSKA (reference sequence). CDR3 length: 11 residues. V dropped 4 bases and J dropped 12 bases, with 10 bases sitting between them. Here the CDR3 reads CSANLQGPLHF. The CDR3 nucleotides are TGCAGTGCTAATTTACAGGGACCCCTCCACTTT.

The chain joins TRBV7-9 to TRBJ2-3; 9 positions agree with TRBD2. In germline, CDR1 is SEHNR, CDR2 FQNEAQ (reference sequence). This CDR3 comprises 17 residues. The V and J ends lost 2 bases and 9 bases, in that order; junction bases with no gene match: 15. The CDR3 protein is CASSLISSGESEGTQYF. CDR3 bases: TGTGCCAGCAGCTTAATTTCTAGCGGGGAATCAGAGGGGACGCAGTATTTT.

The chain combines TRBV7-9 with TRBJ2-1, with TRBD2 identical over 10 bases. The germline gives CDR1 SEHNR, CDR2 FQNEAQ (reference sequence). V was clipped by 5 bases and J by 0 bases; unmatched bases: 13. The CDR3 length is 19 residues. CDR3 sequence (DNA): TGTGCCAGCAGCCCCCGGGGGAGCGGGAGGGAGAGCTCCTACAATGAGCAGTTCTTC. Translated: CASSPRGSGRESSYNEQFF.

CDR3 coding DNA: TGTGCCAGCAGTATTCCAAGTAGCTCCTACAATGAGCAGTTCTTC. Its translation: CASSIPSSSYNEQFF. V is TRBV28 and J is TRBJ2-1; D gene unclear. The CDR3 runs 15 residues. Per the germline V gene, CDR1 is MDHEN and CDR2 is SYDVKM. Trimming took off 5 bases at V and 0 bases at J, with 11 bases between the two ends.

The rearrangement links TRBV6-6 to TRBJ1-2, with D perhaps matching TRBD1 (6 bases). Germline CDR1 is MNHNY and CDR2 is SVGAGI (reference sequence). V lost 6 bases and J lost 4, with 12 bases in between. This CDR3 has 13 residues. The CDR3 loop is CASRSGDGYGYTF. The CDR3 DNA sequence: TGTGCCAGCAGATCAGGGGATGGCTATGGCTACACCTTC.